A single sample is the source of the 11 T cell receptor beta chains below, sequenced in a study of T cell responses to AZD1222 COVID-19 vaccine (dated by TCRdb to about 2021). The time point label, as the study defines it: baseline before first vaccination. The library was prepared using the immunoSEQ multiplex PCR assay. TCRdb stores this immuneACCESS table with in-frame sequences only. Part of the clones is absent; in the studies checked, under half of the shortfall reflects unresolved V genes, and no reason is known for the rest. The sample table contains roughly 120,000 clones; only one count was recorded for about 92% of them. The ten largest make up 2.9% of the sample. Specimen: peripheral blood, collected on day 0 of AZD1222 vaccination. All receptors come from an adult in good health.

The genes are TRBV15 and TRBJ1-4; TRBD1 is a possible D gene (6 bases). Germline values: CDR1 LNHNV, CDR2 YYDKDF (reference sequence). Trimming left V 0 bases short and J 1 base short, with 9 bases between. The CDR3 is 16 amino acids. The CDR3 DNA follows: TGTGCCACCAGCAGAGAAGTAGGGGGAACTAATGAAAAACTGTTTTTT. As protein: CATSREVGGTNEKLFF.

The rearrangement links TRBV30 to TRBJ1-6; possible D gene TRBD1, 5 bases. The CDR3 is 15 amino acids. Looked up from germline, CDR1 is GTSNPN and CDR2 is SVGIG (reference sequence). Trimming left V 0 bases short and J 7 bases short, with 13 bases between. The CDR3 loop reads CAWSVTGSGNSPLHF. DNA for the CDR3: TGTGCCTGGAGTGTAACGGGGTCAGGGAATTCACCCCTCCACTTT.

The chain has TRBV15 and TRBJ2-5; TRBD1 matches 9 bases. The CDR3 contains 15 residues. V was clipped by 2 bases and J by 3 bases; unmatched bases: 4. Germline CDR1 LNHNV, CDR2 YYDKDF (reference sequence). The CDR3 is CATSRPGDREETQYF. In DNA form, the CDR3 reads TGTGCCACCAGCAGACCGGGGGACAGGGAAGAGACCCAGTACTTC.

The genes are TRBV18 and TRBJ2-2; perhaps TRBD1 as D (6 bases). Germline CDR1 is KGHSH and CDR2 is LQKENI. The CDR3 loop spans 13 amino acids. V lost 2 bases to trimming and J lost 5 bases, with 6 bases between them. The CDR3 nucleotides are TGTGCCAGCTCACCAGACAGGACCGGGGAGCTGTTTTTT. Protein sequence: CASSPDRTGELFF.

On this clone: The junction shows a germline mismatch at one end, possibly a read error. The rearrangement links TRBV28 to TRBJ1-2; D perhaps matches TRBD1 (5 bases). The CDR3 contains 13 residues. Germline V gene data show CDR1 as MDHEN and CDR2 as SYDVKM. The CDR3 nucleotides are TGTGCCAGCAGTTTTATAAGGGCCACTGGGGGACCCTTC. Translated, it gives CASSFIRATGGPF.

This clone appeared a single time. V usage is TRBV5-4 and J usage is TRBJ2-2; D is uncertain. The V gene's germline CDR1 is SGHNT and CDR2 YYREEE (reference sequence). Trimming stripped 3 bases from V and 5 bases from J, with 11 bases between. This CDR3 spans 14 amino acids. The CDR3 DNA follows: TGTGCCAGCAGCTCATTATTGGGAACCGGGGAGCTGTTTTTT. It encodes CASSSLLGTGELFF.

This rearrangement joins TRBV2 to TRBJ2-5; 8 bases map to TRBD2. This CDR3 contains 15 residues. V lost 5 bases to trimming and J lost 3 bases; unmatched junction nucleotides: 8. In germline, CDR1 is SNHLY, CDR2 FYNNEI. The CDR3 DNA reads TGTGCCAGCAGTTCCTTAGCGGGAACGGAAGAGACCCAGTACTTC. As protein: CASSSLAGTEETQYF.

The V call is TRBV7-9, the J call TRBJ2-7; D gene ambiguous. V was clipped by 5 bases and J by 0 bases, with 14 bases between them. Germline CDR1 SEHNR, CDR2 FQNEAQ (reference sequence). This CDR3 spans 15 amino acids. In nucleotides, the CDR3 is TGTGCCAGCAGCCCTCCCTCACGTAGCTCCTACGAGCAGTACTTC. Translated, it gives CASSPPSRSSYEQYF.

The CDR3 DNA reads as TGTGCCAGCAGCTCAAGTAGCGGAATTTACAATGAGCAGTTCTTC. Translation: CASSSSSGIYNEQFF. The chain recombines TRBV7-8 with TRBJ2-1, with D possibly TRBD2 on 6 matching bases. The V gene lost 4 bases and the J gene lost 4 bases, with 14 bases spanning the gap. The germline gives CDR1 SGHVS, CDR2 FQNEAQ. The CDR3 sequence is 15 residues long. Full variable domain (outside the CDR3, taken from reference TRBV7-8 and TRBJ2-1): GAGVSQSPRYKVAKRGQDVALRCDPISGHVSLFWYQQALGQGPEFLTYFQNEAQLDKSGLPSDRFFAERPEGSVSTLKIQRTQQEDSAVYLCASSSSSGIYNEQFFGPGTRLTVL.

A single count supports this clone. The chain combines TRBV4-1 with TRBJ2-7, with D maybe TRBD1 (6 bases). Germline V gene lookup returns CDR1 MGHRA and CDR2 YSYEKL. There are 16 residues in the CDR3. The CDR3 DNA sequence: TGCCCCCCCACCCAACTCCAGGGGACCAAATTTTACGAGCAGTACTTC. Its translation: CPPTQLQGTKFYEQYF.

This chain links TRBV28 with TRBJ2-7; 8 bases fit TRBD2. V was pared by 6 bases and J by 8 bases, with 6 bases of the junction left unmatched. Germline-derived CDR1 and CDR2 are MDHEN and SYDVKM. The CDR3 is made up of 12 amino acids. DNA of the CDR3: TGTGCCAGCAGCCCACTAGCGGCTAAGCAGTACTTC. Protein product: CASSPLAAKQYF.